These T cell receptor beta chains were read from a single sample in a study of somatic mutations in cytotoxic T cells in rheumatoid arthritis. Only in-frame clones appear in the TCRdb table, and some are missing; sequencing was by immunoSEQ multiplex PCR. The sample includes around 16,000 clones, more than 70% of them seen just once. Sequences were obtained from CD8+ T cells sorted from blood. Source of these receptors: an adult with rheumatoid arthritis. Both conserved end residues are part of each CDR3. The order of the fields is D gene, clone size, V gene, J gene, CDR3 DNA, CDR3 protein. The D gene is left open where the match is weak. Size is stated for part of the rows, as once, few or many counts, or as a class when the clone is expanded.

>NA|NA|TRBV19|TRBJ2-7
TGTGCCAGTAGTATCGTCGGACTTCGGAGCTCCTACGAGCAGTACTTC
CASSIVGLRSSYEQYF
>TRBD2|NA|TRBV29-1|TRBJ2-3
TGCAGCGCCGCCGGACTAGCGGGCTTAGGGGGTACAGATACGCAGTATTTT
CSAAGLAGLGGTDTQYF
>TRBD1|NA|TRBV19|TRBJ2-5
TGTGCCAGGGAAACCCCGACAGGGCAACACCAAGAGACCCAGTACTTC
CARETPTGQHQETQYF
>NA|NA|TRBV25-1|TRBJ2-5
TGTGCCAGCAGGGACAGTTTCCAAGAGACCCAGTACTTC
CASRDSFQETQYF
>NA|NA|TRBV19|TRBJ1-1
TGTGCCAGTAGGACCTTCGGGAACACTGAAGCTTTCTTT
CASRTFGNTEAFF
>TRBD2|NA|TRBV7-3|TRBJ2-1
TGTGCCAGCAGCTCTAGCGGGAGGGTTTACAATGAGCAGTTCTTC
CASSSSGRVYNEQFF
>NA|NA|TRBV6-5|TRBJ1-5
TGTGCCAGCAGGGACAGTCTCAATCAGCCCCAGCATTTT
CASRDSLNQPQHF
>TRBD2|NA|TRBV28|TRBJ2-1
TGTGCCAGCAGACCCCCCGGGACTAGCAATGAGCAGTTCTTC
CASRPPGTSNEQFF
>NA|NA|TRBV11-2|TRBJ2-3
TGTGCCAGCAGGGGGGCAGCTAGCACAGATACGCAGTATTTT
CASRGAASTDTQYF
>NA|NA|TRBV6-5|TRBJ1-1
TGTGCCAGCAGTTCGGACAAGAACACTGAAGCTTTCTTT
CASSSDKNTEAFF
>TRBD1|NA|TRBV5-6|TRBJ1-2
TGTGCCAGCAGCGTGGGGACAGGCCCCTATGGCTACACCTTC
CASSVGTGPYGYTF
>TRBD2|NA|TRBV7-8|TRBJ2-3
TGTGCCAGCAGCTTTCCGGCTAGCGGGAGTTCCGCAGATACGCAGTATTTT
CASSFPASGSSADTQYF
>NA|NA|TRBV9|TRBJ1-1
TGTGCCAGCAGCGTAGGGCACACTGAAGCTTTCTTT
CASSVGHTEAFF
>TRBD1|NA|TRBV28|TRBJ1-4
TGTGCCAGCAGTGAGACAGGGAAGAGAGAAAAACTGTTTTTT
CASSETGKREKLFF
>TRBD1|NA|TRBV7-6|TRBJ2-2
TGTGCCAGCCGGGGGGACAGGGGGCAGGCCACGAACACCGGGGAGCTGTTTTTT
CASRGDRGQATNTGELFF
>NA|NA|TRBV7-6|TRBJ1-1
TGTGCCAGCGCCCTAGGGCGGTCGGCTGAAGCTTTCTTT
CASALGRSAEAFF
>NA|NA|TRBV14|TRBJ2-7
TGTGCCAGCAGCCAAGATCTGGACGGACACTACGAGCAGTACTTC
CASSQDLDGHYEQYF
>NA|NA|TRBV4-3|TRBJ1-2
TGCGCCAGCAGCCACGAAAACAGGGTGAATGGCTACACCTTC
CASSHENRVNGYTF
>NA|NA|TRBV27|TRBJ1-1
TGTGCCAGCAGTTTATTCCAATGGGATAAGAACACTGAAGCTTTCTTT
CASSLFQWDKNTEAFF
>TRBD2|NA|TRBV9|TRBJ2-1
TGTGCCAGCAGCTCCCCCCGGGGGACTAGCGGCAATGAGCAGTTCTTC
CASSSPRGTSGNEQFF
>NA|NA|TRBV29-1|TRBJ2-1
TGCAGCGTTGAATCCGGACTGCAACCCTTGGGGAATGAGCAGTTCTTC
CSVESGLQPLGNEQFF
>NA|NA|TRBV14|TRBJ2-7
TGTGCCAGCAGCCAGGTGGGGCAGGGCTACGAGCAGTACTTC
CASSQVGQGYEQYF
>NA|once|TRBV6-5|TRBJ2-1
TGTGCCAGCAGTCACGAGGCCGGGACCCCAAATGAGCAGTTCTTC
CASSHEAGTPNEQFF
>TRBD1|NA|TRBV11-2|TRBJ1-4
TGTGCCAGCAGTTGGGACAGGGGGGATGAAAAACTGTTTTTT
CASSWDRGDEKLFF
>NA|once|TRBV11-2|TRBJ2-4
TGTGCCAGCAGCTTAGGCGCGGGTTCCAAAAACATTCAGTACTTC
CASSLGAGSKNIQYF
>NA|NA|TRBV28|TRBJ2-7
TGTGCCAGCAGTTTATTTGGCGGGGACATAAACTACGAGCAGTACTTC
CASSLFGGDINYEQYF
>TRBD1|few|TRBV5-1|TRBJ2-7
TGCGCCAGCAGCTCCCGGGACAGGGGTTACGAGCAGTACTTC
CASSSRDRGYEQYF
>TRBD1|NA|TRBV15|TRBJ1-4
TGTGCCACCAGCAGTTTATTTACAGGGGGCGGTACTAATGAAAAACTGTTTTTT
CATSSLFTGGGTNEKLFF
>NA|once|TRBV6-1|TRBJ1-3
TGTGCCAGCAGTGAGAGCTGGGTCGCTGGAAACACCATATATTTT
CASSESWVAGNTIYF
>NA|NA|TRBV9|TRBJ2-1
TGTGCCAGCAGCACCTCACCAGGGACCTACAATGAGCAGTTCTTC
CASSTSPGTYNEQFF
>NA|NA|TRBV27|TRBJ2-7
TGTGCCAGCAGTCCACTCGACGGCCCTCGGGAGCAGTACTTC
CASSPLDGPREQYF
>TRBD2|NA|TRBV11-3|TRBJ2-2
TGTGCCAGCAGCGCCCGGACTAGCGGGGTTAACACCGGGGAGCTGTTTTTT
CASSARTSGVNTGELFF
>TRBD1|NA|TRBV5-4|TRBJ2-7
TGTGCCAGCAGCCCCCGGGACAGGTACGAGCAGTACTTC
CASSPRDRYEQYF
>NA|NA|TRBV7-6|TRBJ1-5
TGTGCCAGCAGCTTAGCATGGGGGGTTAATCAGCCCCAGCATTTT
CASSLAWGVNQPQHF
>TRBD1|few|TRBV6-4|TRBJ1-2
TGTGCCAGCAGTGACACGGGACAGGGGGTGAATGGCTACACCTTC
CASSDTGQGVNGYTF
>NA|NA|TRBV11-1|TRBJ2-3
TGTGCCAGCGAGGGGGAGGGGGCAGATACGCAGTATTTT
CASEGEGADTQYF
>TRBD1|NA|TRBV6-5|TRBJ2-5
TGTGCCAGCAGTTACGGTCCAGGGGGAGTTCGAGAGACCCAGTACTTC
CASSYGPGGVRETQYF
>TRBD2|NA|TRBV4-2|TRBJ2-2
TGTGCCAGCAGCTGGGACGCGGGCGGGACTAGTGCCGGGGAGCTGTTTTTT
CASSWDAGGTSAGELFF
>TRBD1|NA|TRBV28|TRBJ1-1
TGTGCCAGCAGCCTTACAGGGGCCGGCTCTGGTACTGAAGCTTTCTTT
CASSLTGAGSGTEAFF
>NA|NA|TRBV19|TRBJ1-1
TGTGCCAGTAGTATGTGGGGCGAAAACACTGAAGCTTTCTTT
CASSMWGENTEAFF
>NA|NA|TRBV27|TRBJ2-7
TGTGCCAGCAGTCAAAGGGGCCTCTCCTACGAGCAGTACTTC
CASSQRGLSYEQYF
>TRBD2|NA|TRBV27|TRBJ2-7
TGTGCCAGCAGTCCCCCAGGACTAGCGGGAATACAGGGTACGCGCTTC
CASSPPGLAGIQGTRF
>NA|NA|TRBV7-9|TRBJ1-4
TGTGCCAGCAGCTTAGCGCCCCCAACTAATGAAAAACTGTTTTTT
CASSLAPPTNEKLFF
>TRBD2|NA|TRBV18|TRBJ2-1
TGTGCCAGCTCACCCACTAGCGGAGACTACAATGAGCAGTTCTTC
CASSPTSGDYNEQFF
>TRBD1|NA|TRBV11-2|TRBJ2-1
TGTGCCAGCAGCCCAACTTGGGGGGACAGGGGGAAGAATGAGCAGTTCTTC
CASSPTWGDRGKNEQFF
>NA|few|TRBV6-5|TRBJ2-7
TGTGCCAGCAGCCTCTCGTGGGGGGAGTCCCACGAGCAGTACTTC
CASSLSWGESHEQYF
>NA|NA|TRBV5-1|TRBJ2-1
TGCGCCAGCAGCTTGGGTAGCGGCTCCTACAATGAGCAGTTCTTC
CASSLGSGSYNEQFF
>NA|NA|TRBV5-6|TRBJ1-2
TGTGCCAGCAGCTTGGGCGACAGATCCTATGGCTACACCTTC
CASSLGDRSYGYTF
>TRBD1|NA|TRBV7-9|TRBJ2-7
TGTGCCAGCAGCCCGGGACAGTTCTACGAGCAGTACTTC
CASSPGQFYEQYF